This entry lists 27 T cell receptor beta chains sequenced from one sample in a study of a mutant IDH1 vaccine in newly diagnosed glioma. The antigens of these receptors remain unknown. Sequencing used immunoSEQ multiplex PCR; TCRdb keeps in-frame clones, though not all of them. Of some 47,000 clones in the sample, roughly 79% were seen once. Time point described: week 35, safety follow-up. Alongside topical imiquimod, each dose of vaccine comprised 300 ug of mutant IDH1 20-mer peptide. Material: PBMCs, obtained from a glioma patient whose treatment included an IDH1 peptide vaccine. The receptors were sampled from a woman aged 40 to 55 with glioma. Some clones in this sample may be carry-over from other donors' samples.

This sequence joins TRBV6-6 and TRBJ1-2; D gene uncertain. The V gene lost 0 bases and the J gene lost 5 bases, with 16 bases spanning the gap. CDR1 is MNHNY, CDR2 SVGAGI, per germline (reference sequence). The CDR3 length is 16 residues. In DNA form, the CDR3 reads TGTGCCAGCAGTTACTCTACGGAGCGAACTTCTTATGGCTACACCTTC. Protein sequence: CASSYSTERTSYGYTF.

The chain couples TRBV5-6 to TRBJ1-4, with TRBD1 as a possible D gene (6 bases). Trimming pared 1 base from V and 10 bases from J, leaving 14 bases between. The CDR3 totals 14 residues. CDR1 SGHDT and CDR2 YYEEEE come from the germline V gene. The CDR3 nucleotides are TGTGCCAGCAGCTTGTGGTCGGGGGCAGGAAAACTGTTTTTT. Its translation: CASSLWSGAGKLFF.

This clone appeared a few times. V is TRBV6-6 and J is TRBJ1-5, with a weak D call TRBD1 (6 bases). The V and J ends lost 10 bases and 1 base respectively, with 20 bases between them. Germline assignment: CDR1 MNHNY and CDR2 SVGAGI (reference sequence). The CDR3 consists of 16 residues. Here the CDR3 DNA reads TGTGCCACCCGGATCAATCAAAGGGGGAGCAATCAGCCCCAGCATTTT. It is translated as CATRINQRGSNQPQHF.

V usage is TRBV19 and J usage is TRBJ1-1, with D uncertain. CDR3 length: 15 residues. The V gene's germline CDR1 is LNHDA and CDR2 SQIVND (reference sequence). V was clipped by 5 bases and J by 4 bases, with 17 bases between them. The chain's CDR3 is CASSWAGKGVTEAFF. DNA for the CDR3: TGTGCCAGTAGTTGGGCGGGGAAGGGTGTCACTGAAGCTTTCTTT.

The CDR3 loop reads CASSEYPGQGTANTEAFF. Here the CDR3 DNA reads TGTGCCAGCAGTGAATATCCGGGACAGGGGACAGCCAACACTGAAGCTTTCTTT. The chain links TRBV25-1 to TRBJ1-1, with TRBD1 identical over 10 bases. J lost 2 bases, V lost 0 bases, and 9 bases had no gene match. The CDR3 extends over 18 amino acids. Germline V gene sequence: CDR1 MGHDK, CDR2 SYGVNS. Using reference TRBV25-1 and TRBJ1-1 for the parts outside the CDR3, the full variable domain is EADIYQTPRYLVIGTGKKITLECSQTMGHDKMYWYQQDPGMELHLIHYSYGVNSTEKGDLSSESTVSRIRTEHFPLTLESARPSHTSQYLCASSEYPGQGTANTEAFFGQGTRLTVV.

The chain employs TRBV11-2 and TRBJ1-1, with 8 bases that match TRBD1. The CDR3 runs 17 residues. With 0 bases clipped from V and 1 base from J, the junction kept 7 bases outside the gene matches. Germline V gene lookup returns CDR1 SGHAT and CDR2 FQNNGV. In DNA form, the CDR3 reads TGTGCCAGCAGCTTAGACATCAGGGGGCGGGGGAACACTGAAGCTTTCTTT. Translating gives CASSLDIRGRGNTEAFF.

The gene calls are TRBV27 and TRBJ2-1, with TRBD1 matching over 8 bases. The V gene end was trimmed by 6 bases and the J gene end by 6 bases; junction bases not matched to a gene: 1. Germline CDR1 and CDR2: MNHEY and SMNVEV (reference sequence). This CDR3 spans 12 amino acids. The CDR3, as DNA: TGTGCCAGCAGCACAGGGGGCAATGAGCAGTTCTTC. Translated: CASSTGGNEQFF.

This chain links TRBV7-9 with TRBJ2-7, with 7 bases fitting TRBD1. Germline V gene sequence: CDR1 SEHNR, CDR2 FQNEAQ (reference sequence). The CDR3 is 15 amino acids. V lost 3 bases, J lost 5 bases, and 10 bases stayed unmatched. The CDR3 sequence: CASSFSYRGLDEQYF. The CDR3 coding sequence is TGTGCCAGCAGCTTCTCATATAGGGGGCTTGACGAGCAGTACTTC.

The chain recombines TRBV4-2 with TRBJ1-5, with 12 bases matching TRBD1. The J segment lost 3 bases and the V segment lost 5 bases, leaving 5 bases of the junction unmatched. This CDR3 region has 16 residues. Per germline, CDR1 LGHNA and CDR2 YNFKEQ. CDR3 nucleotides: TGTGCCAGCAGCACCCTGGGACAGGGGGCCAATCAGCCCCAGCATTTT. Residues: CASSTLGQGANQPQHF.

The rearrangement links TRBV27 to TRBJ2-7; no firm D call. Germline CDR1 MNHEY, CDR2 SMNVEV (reference sequence). This CDR3 comprises 12 residues. With 6 bases removed from V and 7 bases from J, the gap between germline ends came to 13 bases. DNA for the CDR3: TGTGCCAGCAGGGGCTCATGGGGAGAGCAGTACTTC. Translating it yields CASRGSWGEQYF.

The rearrangement links TRBV11-2 to TRBJ2-1; D is ambiguous. Germline V gene lookup returns CDR1 SGHAT and CDR2 FQNNGV. Trimming pared 3 bases from V and 4 bases from J, leaving 13 bases between. This CDR3 region has 15 residues. CDR3 protein: CASSLIGPSYNEQFF. In nucleotides, the CDR3 is TGTGCCAGCAGCTTGATCGGACCCTCTTACAATGAGCAGTTCTTC.

CDR3 sequence (DNA): TGTGCCAGCAGCGGGGGAATTGAGGCGGCCGGGGCCAACGTCCTGACTTTC. It encodes CASSGGIEAAGANVLTF. This sequence joins TRBV9 and TRBJ2-6; D is unresolved. The V end was cut by 3 bases, the J end by 4 bases, with 17 bases between. CDR1 and CDR2 from the germline V gene are SGDLS and YYNGEE. The CDR3 is 17 residues long.

V is TRBV7-2 and J is TRBJ2-7; TRBD2 matches at 8 bases. Germline trimming cut 8 bases from V and 0 bases from J; bases unmatched to any gene: 6. Germline V lookup: CDR1 SGHTA, CDR2 FQGNSA. The CDR3 consists of 14 residues. CDR3 protein: CASGQSGSSYEQYF. In DNA, the CDR3 is TGTGCCAGCGGCCAAAGCGGGAGCTCCTACGAGCAGTACTTC.

In nucleotides, the CDR3 is TGTGCCATCAGAACGAGGGGCGGGGAGCTGTTTTTT. Encoded protein: CAIRTRGGELFF. The V call is TRBV10-3, the J call TRBJ2-2; D may match TRBD1 or TRBD2 (5 bases each). The CDR3 length is 12 residues. Deletions cut 6 bases from V and 7 bases from J, with 9 bases between. The germline V gene encodes CDR1 ENHRY and CDR2 SYGVKD.

The chain employs TRBV29-1 and TRBJ1-2; a possible D gene is TRBD1 (6 bases). This CDR3 has 12 residues. The V gene's germline CDR1 is SQVTM and CDR2 ANQGSEA. Trimming took 3 bases from V and 7 from J, leaving 12 bases between them. CDR3 amino acids: CSVDAGGFGYTF. The CDR3 DNA follows: TGCAGCGTTGACGCGGGGGGCTTTGGCTACACCTTC.

The V call is TRBV19, the J call TRBJ1-1; no clear D gene. The ends were cut back, 1 base at V and 1 base at J, with 4 bases in the middle. The CDR3 is 13 amino acids. Germline CDR1 is LNHDA and CDR2 is SQIVND (reference sequence). The CDR3 DNA reads TGTGCCAGTAGTATAGTACAGAACACTGAAGCTTTCTTT. Residues: CASSIVQNTEAFF.

Regarding this clone: This is likely a read error, given that the CDR3 carries no conserved phenylalanine or tryptophan at its end. The DNA is left out, because the CDR3 cannot be placed on it with certainty; the CDR3 is given as TCRdb lists it. This chain links TRBV3-1 (or the pseudogene TRBV3-2) with TRBJ2-7; the table assigns TRBD2, which was not confirmed against the DNA. The germline gives CDR1 LGHDT, CDR2 YNNKEL (reference sequence). From its first to its last residue, the CDR3 has 8 amino acids. The CDR3 loop reads CASSQAYL.

This clone was picked up one time. This chain connects TRBV15 to TRBJ1-5, with 9 positions matching TRBD1. The length of the CDR3 is 15 residues. Trimming cost V 5 bases and J 1 base; bases outside gene matches: 3. Germline V gene lookup returns CDR1 LNHNV and CDR2 YYDKDF (reference sequence). CDR3 sequence (DNA): TGTGCCACCAGCGCGGGACAGGGCAGCAATCAGCCCCAGCATTTT. Translated, it gives CATSAGQGSNQPQHF.

V usage is TRBV25-1 and J usage is TRBJ2-5, with 9 positions matching TRBD1. The V gene end was trimmed by 8 bases and the J gene end by 5 bases; junction bases not matched to a gene: 12. This CDR3 comprises 15 residues. Germline-derived CDR1 and CDR2 are MGHDK and SYGVNS. CDR3: CASLKVGQGLETQYF. CDR3 nucleotide sequence: TGTGCCAGCCTTAAGGTGGGACAGGGATTGGAGACCCAGTACTTC.

The sample holds one count of this clone. This chain links TRBV27 with TRBJ1-5; 8 nucleotides line up with TRBD1. With V trimmed by 5 bases and J by 7 bases, 10 bases remained unmatched. The CDR3 covers 15 residues. Per the germline V gene, CDR1 is MNHEY and CDR2 is SMNVEV (reference sequence). Here the CDR3 reads CASSTRTGFGQPQHF. The CDR3, as DNA: TGTGCCAGCAGTACCCGGACAGGGTTTGGCCAGCCCCAGCATTTT.

Only one count was recorded for this clone. The V and J genes are TRBV29-1 and TRBJ1-2; D is undetermined. V was pared by 4 bases and J by 4 bases, with 13 bases between. The length of the CDR3 is 13 residues. Germline assignment: CDR1 SQVTM and CDR2 ANQGSEA. This CDR3 reads CSVVGDLLYGYTF. DNA of the CDR3: TGCAGCGTTGTGGGCGACCTACTCTATGGCTACACCTTC.

The V and J genes are TRBV7-9 and TRBJ2-2; TRBD1 agrees at 7 bases. With 5 bases clipped from V and 4 bases from J, the junction kept 7 bases outside the gene matches. CDR3 size: 15 residues. CDR1 SEHNR and CDR2 FQNEAQ come from the germline V gene (reference sequence). Written as DNA, the CDR3 is TGTGCCAGCAGCCCGACGGGACAGAGCACCGGGGAGCTGTTTTTT. Translation gives CASSPTGQSTGELFF.

The chain uses TRBV27 and TRBJ2-5; D tentatively reads TRBD1 or TRBD2 (5 bases each). Germline assignment: CDR1 MNHEY and CDR2 SMNVEV (reference sequence). This CDR3 is 17 amino acids long. The V gene lost 6 bases and the J gene lost 2 bases, with 22 bases spanning the gap. CDR3 residues: CASSLRGVPQSQETQYF. The DNA for the CDR3 is TGTGCCAGCAGCCTCCGAGGGGTGCCCCAATCACAAGAGACCCAGTACTTC.

This chain links TRBV19 with TRBJ1-5; the D is unclear. The CDR3 totals 14 residues. Germline V CDR1 and CDR2: LNHDA, SQIVND (reference sequence). The germline V and J ends were trimmed by 6 bases and 0 bases, with 9 bases remaining between them. The DNA for the CDR3 is TGTGCCAGTAGGTCGCAGGTTAGCAATCAGCCCCAGCATTTT. Protein: CASRSQVSNQPQHF.

This rearrangement joins TRBV25-1 to TRBJ1-4, with D possibly TRBD1 on 6 matching bases. The V gene's germline CDR1 is MGHDK and CDR2 SYGVNS. There are 17 residues in the CDR3. Trimming took off 0 bases at V and 2 bases at J, with 13 bases between the two ends. The DNA of the CDR3 is TGTGCCAGCAGTGAATATGGGGGGGGCGCGACTAATGAAAAACTGTTTTTT. It is translated as CASSEYGGGATNEKLFF.

The chain couples TRBV27 to TRBJ2-7; 13 bases are a match to TRBD2. The CDR3 covers 14 residues. CDR1 is MNHEY, CDR2 SMNVEV, per germline (reference sequence). V lost 5 bases and J lost 5; bases outside the gene matches: 3. The CDR3 bases are TGTGCCAGCAGTCCGGGACTAGCGGGGAACGAGCAGTACTTC. Translated: CASSPGLAGNEQYF.

The chain has TRBV5-4 and TRBJ2-3; a weak D match, TRBD2 (5 bases). This CDR3 comprises 15 residues. The germline CDR1 and CDR2 sequences are SGHNT and YYREEE (reference sequence). Trimming removed 0 bases from V and 2 bases from J, with 10 bases in between. The CDR3 nucleotides read TGTGCCAGCAGCTTGGCCCTAGCCTTCACAGATACGCAGTATTTT. As protein: CASSLALAFTDTQYF.